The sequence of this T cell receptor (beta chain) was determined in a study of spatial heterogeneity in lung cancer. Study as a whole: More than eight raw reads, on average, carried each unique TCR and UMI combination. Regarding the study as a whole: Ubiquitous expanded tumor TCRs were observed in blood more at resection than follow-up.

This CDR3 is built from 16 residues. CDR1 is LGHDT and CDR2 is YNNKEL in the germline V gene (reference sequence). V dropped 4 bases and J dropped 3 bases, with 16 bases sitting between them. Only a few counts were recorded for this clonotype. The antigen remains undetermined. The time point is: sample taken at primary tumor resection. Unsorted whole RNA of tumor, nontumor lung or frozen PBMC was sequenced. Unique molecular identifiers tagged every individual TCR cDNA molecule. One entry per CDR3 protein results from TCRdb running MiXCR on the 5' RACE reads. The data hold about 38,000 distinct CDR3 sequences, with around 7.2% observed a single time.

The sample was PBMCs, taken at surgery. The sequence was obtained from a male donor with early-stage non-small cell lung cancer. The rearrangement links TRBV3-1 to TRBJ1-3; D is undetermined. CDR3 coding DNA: TGTGCCAGCAGCCCCTCTGGTCGCACGGGTGGAAACACCATATATTTT. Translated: CASSPSGRTGGNTIYF.